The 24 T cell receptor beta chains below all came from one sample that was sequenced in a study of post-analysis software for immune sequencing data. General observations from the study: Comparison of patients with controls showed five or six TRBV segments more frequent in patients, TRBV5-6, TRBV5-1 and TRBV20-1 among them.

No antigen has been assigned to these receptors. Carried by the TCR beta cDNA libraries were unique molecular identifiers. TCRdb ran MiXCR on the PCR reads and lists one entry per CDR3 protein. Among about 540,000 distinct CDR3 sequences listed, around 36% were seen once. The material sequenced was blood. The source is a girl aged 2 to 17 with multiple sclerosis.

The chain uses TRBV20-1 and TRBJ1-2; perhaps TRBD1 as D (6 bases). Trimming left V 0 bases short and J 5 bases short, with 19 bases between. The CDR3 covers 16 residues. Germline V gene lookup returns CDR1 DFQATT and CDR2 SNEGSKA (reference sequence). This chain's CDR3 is CSARDPSTGNAYGYTF. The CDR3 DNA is TGCAGTGCTAGAGATCCTAGTACAGGGAATGCTTATGGCTACACCTTC.

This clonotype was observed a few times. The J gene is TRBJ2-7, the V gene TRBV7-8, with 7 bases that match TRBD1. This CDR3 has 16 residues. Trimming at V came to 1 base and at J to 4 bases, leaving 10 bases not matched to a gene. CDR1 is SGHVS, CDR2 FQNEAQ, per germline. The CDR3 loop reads CASSLEVNRGVYEQYF. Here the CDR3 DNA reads TGTGCCAGCAGCTTAGAAGTTAACAGGGGAGTATACGAGCAGTACTTC. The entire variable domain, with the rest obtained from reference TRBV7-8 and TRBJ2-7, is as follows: GAGVSQSPRYKVAKRGQDVALRCDPISGHVSLFWYQQALGQGPEFLTYFQNEAQLDKSGLPSDRFFAERPEGSVSTLKIQRTQQEDSAVYLCASSLEVNRGVYEQYFGPGTRLTVT.

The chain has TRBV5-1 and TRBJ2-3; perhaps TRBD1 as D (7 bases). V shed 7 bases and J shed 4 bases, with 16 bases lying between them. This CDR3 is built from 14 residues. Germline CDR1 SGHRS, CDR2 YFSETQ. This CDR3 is CASRDQGGPDTQYF. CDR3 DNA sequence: TGCGCCAGCCGCGACCAGGGGGGACCAGATACGCAGTATTTT.

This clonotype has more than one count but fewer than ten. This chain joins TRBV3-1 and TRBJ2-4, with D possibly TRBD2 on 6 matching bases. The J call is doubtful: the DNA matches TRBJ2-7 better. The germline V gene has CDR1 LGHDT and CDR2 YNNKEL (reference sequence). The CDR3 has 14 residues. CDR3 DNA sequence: TGTGCCAGCAGCCAAGATTCCGGGAGTTACGAGCAGTACTTC. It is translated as CASSQDSGSYEQYF.

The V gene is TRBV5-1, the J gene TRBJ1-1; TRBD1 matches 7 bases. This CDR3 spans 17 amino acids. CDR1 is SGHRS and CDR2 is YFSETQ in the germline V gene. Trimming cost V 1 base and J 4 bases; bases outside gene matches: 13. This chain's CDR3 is CASSLRDSLFETTEAFF. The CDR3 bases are TGCGCCAGCAGCTTGAGGGACAGTTTATTTGAGACCACTGAAGCTTTCTTT. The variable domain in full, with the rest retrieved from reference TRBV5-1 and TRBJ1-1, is KAGVTQTPRYLIKTRGQQVTLSCSPISGHRSVSWYQQTPGQGLQFLFEYFSETQRNKGNFPGRFSGRQFSNSRSEMNVSTLELGDSALYLCASSLRDSLFETTEAFFGQGTRLTVV.

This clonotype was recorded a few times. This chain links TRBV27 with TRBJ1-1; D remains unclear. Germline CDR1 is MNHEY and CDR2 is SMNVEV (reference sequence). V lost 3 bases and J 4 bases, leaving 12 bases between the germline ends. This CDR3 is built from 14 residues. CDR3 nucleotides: TGTGCCAGCAGTTTGACCGGTTGGCCCACTGAAGCTTTCTTT. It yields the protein CASSLTGWPTEAFF.

In DNA, the CDR3 is TGCGCCAGCAGCCCGACAGGGGGTGTTCCTGGCTACACCTTC. Translated: CASSPTGGVPGYTF. The chain couples TRBV5-1 to TRBJ1-2; 9 positions match TRBD1. The CDR3 sequence is 14 residues long. Trimming removed 4 bases from V and 7 bases from J; junction bases left unmatched: 8. CDR1 is SGHRS and CDR2 is YFSETQ in the germline V gene.

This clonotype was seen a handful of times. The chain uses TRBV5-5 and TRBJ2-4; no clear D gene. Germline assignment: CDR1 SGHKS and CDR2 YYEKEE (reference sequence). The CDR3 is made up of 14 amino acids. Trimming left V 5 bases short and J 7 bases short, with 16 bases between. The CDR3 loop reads CASRDILSWNIQYF. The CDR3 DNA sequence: TGTGCCAGCAGGGATATCCTCTCCTGGAACATTCAGTACTTC.

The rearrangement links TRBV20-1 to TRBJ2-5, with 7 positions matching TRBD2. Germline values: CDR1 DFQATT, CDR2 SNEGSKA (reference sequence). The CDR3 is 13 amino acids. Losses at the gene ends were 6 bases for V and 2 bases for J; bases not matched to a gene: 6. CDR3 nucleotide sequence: TGCAGTGCCCCCGGGGGGATTCAAGAGACCCAGTACTTC. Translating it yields CSAPGGIQETQYF.

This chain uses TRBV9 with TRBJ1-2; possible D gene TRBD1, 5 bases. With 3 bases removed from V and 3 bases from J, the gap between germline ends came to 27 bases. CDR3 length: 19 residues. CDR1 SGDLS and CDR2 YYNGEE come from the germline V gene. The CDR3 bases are TGTGCCAGCAGCGGCACACGGAGGGGACCCAGCGGATTGGACTATGGCTACACCTTC. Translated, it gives CASSGTRRGPSGLDYGYTF.

The CDR3: CASSFPRAFGEKLFF. CDR3 DNA: TGTGCCAGCAGTTTCCCCAGGGCGTTCGGTGAAAAACTGTTTTTT. The V and J genes are TRBV28 and TRBJ1-4, with TRBD1 as a possible D gene (5 bases). This CDR3 is built from 15 residues. V dropped 3 bases and J dropped 7 bases, with 15 bases sitting between them. Germline CDR1 is MDHEN and CDR2 is SYDVKM.

The CDR3 spells CASSPPRGGPYNEQFF. CDR3 in DNA: TGCGCCAGCAGCCCCCCGAGAGGGGGGCCTTACAATGAGCAGTTCTTC. The chain uses TRBV5-1 and TRBJ2-1; D assignment may be TRBD1 or TRBD2 (6 bases each). The ends were cut back, 4 bases at V and 4 bases at J, with 18 bases in the middle. From germline, CDR1 is SGHRS and CDR2 YFSETQ. This CDR3 spans 16 amino acids.

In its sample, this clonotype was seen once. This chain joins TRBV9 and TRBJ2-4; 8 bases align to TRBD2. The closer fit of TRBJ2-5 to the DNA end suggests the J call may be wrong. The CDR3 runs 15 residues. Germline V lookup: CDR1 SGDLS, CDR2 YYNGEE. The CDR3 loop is CASSVETSVGETQYF. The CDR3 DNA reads TGTGCCAGCAGCGTAGAGACTAGCGTTGGAGAGACCCAGTACTTC.

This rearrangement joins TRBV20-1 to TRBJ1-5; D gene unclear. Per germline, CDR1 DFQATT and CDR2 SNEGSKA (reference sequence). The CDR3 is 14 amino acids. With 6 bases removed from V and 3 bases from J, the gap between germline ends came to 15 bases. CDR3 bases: TGCAGTGCCCATGCGGGGTCCGTCAATCAGCCCCAGCATTTT. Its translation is CSAHAGSVNQPQHF.

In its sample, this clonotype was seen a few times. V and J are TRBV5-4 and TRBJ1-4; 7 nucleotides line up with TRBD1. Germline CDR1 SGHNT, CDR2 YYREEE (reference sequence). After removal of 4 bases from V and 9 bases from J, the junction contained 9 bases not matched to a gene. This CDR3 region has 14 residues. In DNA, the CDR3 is TGTGCCAGCAGCGGGGACAGCATAACACAAAAACTGTTTTTT. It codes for CASSGDSITQKLFF.

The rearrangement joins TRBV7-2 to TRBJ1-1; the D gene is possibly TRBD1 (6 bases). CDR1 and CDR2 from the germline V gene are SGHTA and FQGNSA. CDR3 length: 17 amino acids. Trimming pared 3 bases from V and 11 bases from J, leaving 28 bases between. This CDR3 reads CASSFSPRTAVPQRAFF. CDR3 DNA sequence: TGTGCCAGCAGCTTCTCCCCCCGGACAGCGGTTCCCCAACGGGCTTTCTTT.

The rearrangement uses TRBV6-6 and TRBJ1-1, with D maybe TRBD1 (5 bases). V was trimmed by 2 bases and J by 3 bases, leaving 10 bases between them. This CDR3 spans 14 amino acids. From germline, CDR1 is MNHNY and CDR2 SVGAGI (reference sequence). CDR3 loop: CASSYGDGDTEAFF. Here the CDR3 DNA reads TGTGCCAGCAGTTACGGGGACGGGGACACTGAAGCTTTCTTT.

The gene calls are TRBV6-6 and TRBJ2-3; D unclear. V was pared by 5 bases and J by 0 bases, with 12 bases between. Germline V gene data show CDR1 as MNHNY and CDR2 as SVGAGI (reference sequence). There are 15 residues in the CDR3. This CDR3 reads CASSPIRSSTDTQYF. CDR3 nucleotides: TGTGCCAGCAGTCCTATCAGGAGTAGCACAGATACGCAGTATTTT.

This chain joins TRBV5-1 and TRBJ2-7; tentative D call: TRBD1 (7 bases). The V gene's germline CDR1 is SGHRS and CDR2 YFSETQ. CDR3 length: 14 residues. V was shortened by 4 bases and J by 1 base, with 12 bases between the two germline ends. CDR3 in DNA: TGCGCCAGCAGCCCGGCGGGACAGTCCTACGAGCAGTACTTC. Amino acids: CASSPAGQSYEQYF.

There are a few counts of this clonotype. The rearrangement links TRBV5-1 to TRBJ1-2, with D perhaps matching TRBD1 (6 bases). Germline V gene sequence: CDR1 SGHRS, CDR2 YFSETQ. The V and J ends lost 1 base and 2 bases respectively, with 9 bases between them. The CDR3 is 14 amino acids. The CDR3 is CASSLTQGNYGYTF. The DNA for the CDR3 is TGCGCCAGCAGCTTGACGCAGGGGAACTATGGCTACACCTTC.

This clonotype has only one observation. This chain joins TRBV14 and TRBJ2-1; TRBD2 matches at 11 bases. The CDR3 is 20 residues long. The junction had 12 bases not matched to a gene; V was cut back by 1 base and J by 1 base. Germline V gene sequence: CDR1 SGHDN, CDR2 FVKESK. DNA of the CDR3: TGTGCCAGCAGCCAAGGGCTAGCGGGGGGCCGGGCCAGGTCCTACAATGAGCAGTTCTTC. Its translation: CASSQGLAGGRARSYNEQFF. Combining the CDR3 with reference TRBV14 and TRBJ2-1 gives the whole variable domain EAGVTQFPSHSVIEKGQTVTLRCDPISGHDNLYWYRRVMGKEIKFLLHFVKESKQDESGMPNNRFLAERTGGTYSTLKVQPAELEDSGVYFCASSQGLAGGRARSYNEQFFGPGTRLTVL.

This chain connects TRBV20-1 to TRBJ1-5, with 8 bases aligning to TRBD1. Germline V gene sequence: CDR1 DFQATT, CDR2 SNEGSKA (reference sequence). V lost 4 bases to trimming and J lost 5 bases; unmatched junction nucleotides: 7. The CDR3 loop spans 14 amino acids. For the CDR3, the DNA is TGCAGTGCTAAACGACAGGGGCCCTATCAGCCCCAGCATTTT. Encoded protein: CSAKRQGPYQPQHF.

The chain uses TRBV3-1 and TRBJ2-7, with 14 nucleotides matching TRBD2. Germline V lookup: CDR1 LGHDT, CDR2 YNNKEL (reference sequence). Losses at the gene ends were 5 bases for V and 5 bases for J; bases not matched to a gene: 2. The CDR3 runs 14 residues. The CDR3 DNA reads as TGTGCCAGCAGCATGGGACTAGCGGGGGACGAGCAGTACTTC. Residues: CASSMGLAGDEQYF.

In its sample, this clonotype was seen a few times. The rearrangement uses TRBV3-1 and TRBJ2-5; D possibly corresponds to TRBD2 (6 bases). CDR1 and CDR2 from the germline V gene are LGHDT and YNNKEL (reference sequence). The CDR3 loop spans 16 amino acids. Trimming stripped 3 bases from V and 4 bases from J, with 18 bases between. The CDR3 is CASSHSGTRQRETQYF. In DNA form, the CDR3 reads TGTGCCAGCAGCCATTCCGGGACTCGACAGAGAGAGACCCAGTACTTC.